This TCR beta chain derives from a study of blood T cell repertoires in COVID-19. In the study overall: T cells, B-cell-depleted T cells, or PBMCs provided the cDNA or gDNA that served as material.

The CDR3 totals 12 residues. Germline CDR1 reads SGHRS; CDR2 reads YFSETQ. Trimming cost V 4 bases and J 6 bases; bases outside gene matches: 3. Clones were read by immunoSEQ multiplex PCR, and TCRdb kept only the in-frame ones, dropping some. Altogether some 57,000 clones are present, around 87% being singletons, with the ten largest covering 1%. The sequence derives from a man between 65 and 79 years old with acute or convalescent COVID-19. Sequencing used peripheral blood. V is TRBV5-1 and J is TRBJ2-7; 8 nucleotides agree with TRBD1. CDR3 DNA: TGCGCCAGCAGCGGACAGGGAGGCGAGCAGTACTTC. It yields the protein CASSGQGGEQYF.